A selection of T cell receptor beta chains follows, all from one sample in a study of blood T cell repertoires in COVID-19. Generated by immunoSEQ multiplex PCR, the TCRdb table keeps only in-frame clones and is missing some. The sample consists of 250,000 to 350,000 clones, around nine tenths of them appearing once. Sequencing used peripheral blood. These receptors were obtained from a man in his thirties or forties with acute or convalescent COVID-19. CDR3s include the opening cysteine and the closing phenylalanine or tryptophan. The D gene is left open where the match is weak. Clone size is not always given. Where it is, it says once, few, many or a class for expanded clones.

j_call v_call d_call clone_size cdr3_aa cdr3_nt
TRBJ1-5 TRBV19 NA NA CASSIVAGNQPQHF TGTGCCAGTAGTATTGTAGCAGGGAATCAGCCCCAGCATTTT
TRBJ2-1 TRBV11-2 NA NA CASSLDHNSYNEQFF TGTGCCAGCAGCTTAGATCACAACTCCTACAATGAGCAGTTCTTC
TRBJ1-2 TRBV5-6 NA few CASSLKGDYGYTF TGTGCCAGCAGCTTAAAAGGGGACTATGGCTACACCTTC
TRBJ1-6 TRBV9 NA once CASSKQGDSPLHF TGTGCCAGCAGCAAACAGGGTGATTCACCCCTCCACTTT
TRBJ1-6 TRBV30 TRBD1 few CAWDRGLGNSPLHF TGTGCCTGGGACAGGGGGCTCGGAAATTCACCCCTCCACTTT
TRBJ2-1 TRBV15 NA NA CATSSQGSEQFF TGTGCCACCAGCAGCCAAGGGAGTGAGCAGTTCTTC
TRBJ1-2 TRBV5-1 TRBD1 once CASSLVQGAGYTF TGCGCCAGCAGCTTGGTGCAGGGGGCAGGCTACACCTTC
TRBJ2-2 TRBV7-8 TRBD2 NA CASSLEMGLNTGELFF TGTGCCAGCAGCTTAGAGATGGGACTAAACACCGGGGAGCTGTTTTTT
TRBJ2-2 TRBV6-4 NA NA CASSASIRGTENTGELFF TGTGCCAGCAGTGCTTCTATTAGGGGGACCGAGAACACCGGGGAGCTGTTTTTT
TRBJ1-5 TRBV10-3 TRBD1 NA CAIRPAGGGQPQHF TGTGCCATCAGGCCTGCAGGGGGCGGTCAGCCCCAGCATTTT
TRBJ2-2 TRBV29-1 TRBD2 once CSVEVGTSGVSGELFF TGCAGCGTTGAAGTTGGGACTAGCGGGGTCTCCGGGGAGCTGTTTTTT
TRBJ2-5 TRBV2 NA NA CASKEGLQETQYF TGTGCCAGCAAGGAGGGACTTCAAGAGACCCAGTACTTC
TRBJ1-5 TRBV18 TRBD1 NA CASSQGTGEPQHF TGTGCCAGCTCACAAGGGACAGGGGAGCCCCAGCATTTT
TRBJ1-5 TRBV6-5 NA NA CASRLIGGSNQPQHF TGTGCCAGCAGGTTGATAGGGGGTAGCAATCAGCCCCAGCATTTT
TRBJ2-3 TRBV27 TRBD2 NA CASSPSSGSGADTQYF TGTGCCAGCAGCCCTTCTAGCGGGAGTGGGGCAGATACGCAGTATTTT
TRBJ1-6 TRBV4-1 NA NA CASSPPLSPLHF TGCGCCAGCAGCCCCCCACTATCACCCCTCCACTTT
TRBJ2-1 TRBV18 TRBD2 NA CASSPIAGGIYNEQFF TGTGCCAGCTCACCAATTGCGGGGGGGATCTACAATGAGCAGTTCTTC
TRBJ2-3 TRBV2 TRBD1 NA CAGDRDRSTDTQYF TGTGCCGGGGACAGGGATCGAAGCACAGATACGCAGTATTTT
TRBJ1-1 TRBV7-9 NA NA CASSPALGGGWNTEAFF TGTGCCAGCAGCCCAGCTTTAGGGGGGGGATGGAACACTGAAGCTTTCTTT
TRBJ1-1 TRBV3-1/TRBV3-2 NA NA CASSQDWAGIGEAFF TGTGCCAGCAGCCAAGATTGGGCGGGAATTGGTGAAGCTTTCTTT
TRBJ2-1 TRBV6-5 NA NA CASSSRNEQFF TGTGCCAGCAGTTCGCGGAATGAGCAGTTCTTC
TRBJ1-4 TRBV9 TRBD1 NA CASSVGQGTLLNEKLFF TGTGCCAGCAGCGTCGGACAGGGGACATTACTTAATGAAAAACTGTTTTTT
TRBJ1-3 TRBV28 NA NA CASSLDFSGNTIYF TGTGCCAGCAGTTTAGACTTCTCTGGAAACACCATATATTTT
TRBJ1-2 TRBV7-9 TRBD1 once CASSLDSGQAIYGYTF TGTGCCAGCAGCTTAGACTCGGGACAGGCGATCTATGGCTACACCTTC
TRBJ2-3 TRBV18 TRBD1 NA CASSAGTGFTDTQYF TGTGCCAGCTCCGCCGGGACAGGGTTCACAGATACGCAGTATTTT
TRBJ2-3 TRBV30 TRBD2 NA CAWVLAGTDTQYF TGTGCCTGGGTACTAGCGGGCACAGATACGCAGTATTTT
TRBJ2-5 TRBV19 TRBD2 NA CASSIRSSGKGAQETQYF TGTGCCAGTAGTATTCGGTCTAGCGGGAAGGGGGCCCAAGAGACCCAGTACTTC
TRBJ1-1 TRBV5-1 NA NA CASSLELNTEAFF TGCGCCAGCAGCTTGGAATTAAACACTGAAGCTTTCTTT
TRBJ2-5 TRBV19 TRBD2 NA CASSRTSGGAGETQYF TGTGCCAGTAGTAGGACTAGCGGGGGGGCGGGAGAGACCCAGTACTTC
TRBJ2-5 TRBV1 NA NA CTSSQEGEGRQETQYF TGCACCAGCAGCCAAGAGGGTGAGGGTCGCCAAGAGACCCAGTACTTC
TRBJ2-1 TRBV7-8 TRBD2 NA CASSLELAGGETQFF TGTGCCAGCAGCTTAGAACTAGCGGGAGGGGAAACCCAGTTCTTC
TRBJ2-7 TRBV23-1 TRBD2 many CASTHQGTSGVRLEQYF TGCGCCAGCACCCATCAAGGGACTAGCGGAGTCCGTCTCGAGCAGTACTTC
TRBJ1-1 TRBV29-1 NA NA CSAGPGSVEAFF TGCAGCGCCGGCCCGGGGTCGGTTGAAGCTTTCTTT
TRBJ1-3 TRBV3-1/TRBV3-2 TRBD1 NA CASSQGDSGTIYF TGTGCCAGCAGCCAGGGGGACAGCGGCACCATATATTTT
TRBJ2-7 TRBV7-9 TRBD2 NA CASSLSSGGYEQYF TGTGCCAGCAGCTTGAGTAGCGGGGGCTACGAGCAGTACTTC
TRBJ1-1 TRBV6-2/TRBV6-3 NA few CASSRQNSGNTEAFF TGTGCCAGCAGCCGACAAAATTCAGGGAACACTGAAGCTTTCTTT
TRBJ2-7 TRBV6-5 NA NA CASSYGAYSYEQYF TGTGCCAGCAGTTACGGGGCGTACTCCTACGAGCAGTACTTC
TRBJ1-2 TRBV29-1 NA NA CSVGGRRYAGGNYGYTF TGCAGCGTGGGGGGTCGACGATACGCTGGTGGGAACTATGGCTACACCTTC
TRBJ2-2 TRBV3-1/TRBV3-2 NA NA CASKRTGRVAGELFF TGTGCCAGCAAGCGGACAGGGAGGGTGGCCGGGGAGCTGTTTTTT
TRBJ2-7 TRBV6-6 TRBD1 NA CASSYSDRGSYEQYF TGTGCCAGCAGTTACTCGGACAGGGGTAGTTACGAGCAGTACTTC
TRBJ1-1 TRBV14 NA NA CASSQARNTEAFF TGTGCCAGCAGCCAAGCCAGAAACACTGAAGCTTTCTTT
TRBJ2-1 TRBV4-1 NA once CASSQGGSYNEQFF TGCGCCAGCAGCCAAGGAGGCTCCTACAATGAGCAGTTCTTC
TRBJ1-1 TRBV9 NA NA CASRPGLQDTEAFF TGTGCCAGTCGGCCAGGGCTTCAGGACACTGAAGCTTTCTTT
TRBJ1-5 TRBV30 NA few CAWSLKGLYSNQPQHF TGTGCCTGGAGTTTAAAGGGGCTGTATAGCAATCAGCCCCAGCATTTT
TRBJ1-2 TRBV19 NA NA CASSLIRGQGYTF TGTGCCAGTAGTCTCATTAGAGGTCAAGGCTACACCTTC
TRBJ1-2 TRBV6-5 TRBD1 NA CASRRKGTGGAYTF TGTGCCAGCAGGCGAAAGGGGACAGGGGGCGCCTACACCTTC